This record covers a single T cell receptor (beta chain). CDR1 ENHRY and CDR2 SYGVKD come from the germline V gene. The CDR3 length is 14 residues. V was trimmed by 4 bases and J by 3 bases, leaving 12 bases between them. Clones were read by immunoSEQ multiplex PCR, and TCRdb kept only the in-frame ones, dropping some. Here the sample spans over a million clones, over 95% being singletons. This entry comes from a study of shared clonotypes between healthy human individuals. The sequencing input was naive CD4+ T cells sorted from blood. Subset meaning: CD45RA+ positively selected. The sequence derives from a man aged 25-45 years in good health. The V and J genes are TRBV10-3 and TRBJ1-1; a weak D match, TRBD1 (6 bases). CDR3 in DNA: TGTGCCATCAGTGGGTTGGGGGCAGACACTGAAGCTTTCTTT. Its protein is CAISGLGADTEAFF.